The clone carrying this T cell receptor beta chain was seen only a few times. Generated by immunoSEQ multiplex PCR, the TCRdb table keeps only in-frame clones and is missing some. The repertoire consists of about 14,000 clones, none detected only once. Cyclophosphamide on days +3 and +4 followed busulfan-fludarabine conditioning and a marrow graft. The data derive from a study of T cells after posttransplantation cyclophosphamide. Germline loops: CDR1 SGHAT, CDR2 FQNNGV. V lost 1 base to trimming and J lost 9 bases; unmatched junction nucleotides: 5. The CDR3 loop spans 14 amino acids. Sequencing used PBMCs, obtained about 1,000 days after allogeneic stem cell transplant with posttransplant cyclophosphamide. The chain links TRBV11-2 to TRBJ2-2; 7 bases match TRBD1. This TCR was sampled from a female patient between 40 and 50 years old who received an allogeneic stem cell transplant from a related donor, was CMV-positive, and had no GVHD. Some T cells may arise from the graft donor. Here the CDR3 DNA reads TGTGCCAGCAGCTTAGGGACAGGCCCCCGGGAGCTGTTTTTT. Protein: CASSLGTGPRELFF.